This T cell receptor (beta chain) was sequenced during a study of blood T cells in healthy people across ages. This clonotype was seen once. Together with a sample-barcoded 5' primer, a J-beta primer mix was included in a second PCR lasting about 7 to 11 cycles. From the 5' RACE reads, TCRdb called clonotypes with MiXCR, one entry per CDR3 protein. This sample carries hundreds of thousands of distinct CDR3 sequences, approximately 43% of them seen once, and the ten largest clones take less than 25%. The clonotype was recovered from a woman in her sixties or seventies in good health. Sample: blood.

The CDR3 spells CASSLDSSGRALNEQFF. The CDR3 DNA reads TGCGCCAGCAGCTTGGACTCTAGCGGGAGGGCCCTGAATGAGCAGTTCTTC. This chain connects TRBV5-1 to TRBJ2-1; 12 bases match TRBD2. Per the germline V gene, CDR1 is SGHRS and CDR2 is YFSETQ. Germline trimming cut 0 bases from V and 7 bases from J; bases unmatched to any gene: 8. The CDR3 contains 17 residues.